The source of this TCR beta chain is a study of CD8+ T cells in alopecia areata. On the study more broadly: Percentage of affected scalp area was the basis on which treated patients' severity was scored. Study-wide results and caveats: Both scalp clonality and the expanded CD8+ clones among the top 100 showed a significant decrease with tofacitinib.

The treatment is: oral pan-JAK inhibitor, 5-10 mg twice daily. PBMCs were stained for CD3, CD4 and CD8, and CD4+ and CD8+ T cells were sorted. Sequencing used cDNA as its template, made by extracting RNA and reverse transcribing it. Repertoires were generated with immunoSEQ multiplex PCR, while TCRdb's copy carries only in-frame clones and drops some. The data contain 100,000 to 150,000 clones, over 60% of them singletons. This CDR3 region has 12 residues. Trimming left V 5 bases short and J 2 bases short, with 10 bases between. The germline V gene encodes CDR1 GTSNPN and CDR2 SVGIG (reference sequence). Concerning this clone itself: The antigen is unknown.

The chain is built from TRBV30 and TRBJ2-7, with D perhaps matching TRBD1 (5 bases). The TCR was taken from a human donor with alopecia areata. The material was CD4+ T cells sorted from blood, obtained at week 4, from a patient treated with tofacitinib. CDR3 amino acids: CAWGGQPYEQYF. The CDR3 nucleotides are TGTGCCTGGGGCGGACAACCCTACGAGCAGTACTTC.